The 18 T cell receptor beta chains listed next were all sequenced from one sample in a study of T cells of healthy individuals. Each CDR3 protein gets one entry after TCRdb re-called the 5' RACE reads with MiXCR. The sample has roughly 87,000 distinct CDR3 sequences; roughly 18% are singletons. The source is a human donor in good health.

Many counts were recorded for this clonotype. The chain recombines TRBV5-1 with TRBJ2-7, with TRBD1 matching 7 bases. Germline CDR1 SGHRS, CDR2 YFSETQ. The V and J ends lost 1 base and 1 base, in that order; junction bases with no gene match: 5. CDR3 length: 15 residues. CDR3 sequence (DNA): TGCGCCAGCAGCTTGACAGGGGACCCTTCCTACGAGCAGTACTTC. Translating gives CASSLTGDPSYEQYF.

In its sample, this clonotype was seen once. The chain joins TRBV6-5 to TRBJ2-1; the D is unclear. Trimming cost V 5 bases and J 6 bases, with 14 bases left between them. Per germline, CDR1 MNHEY and CDR2 SVGAGI. This CDR3 contains 14 residues. CDR3 nucleotide sequence: TGTGCCAGCAGTCCGCTCCTAGGGTCCAATGAGCAGTTCTTC. Its protein is CASSPLLGSNEQFF.

The sample holds a few counts of this clonotype. This rearrangement joins TRBV7-9 to TRBJ2-1; D ambiguous. Germline V CDR1 and CDR2: SEHNR, FQNEAQ (reference sequence). V was clipped by 2 bases and J by 12 bases, with 11 bases between them. The CDR3 totals 12 residues. The CDR3 region has the DNA TGTGCCAGCAGCTTACCCGGGTTGGGGCAGTTCTTC. Translating it yields CASSLPGLGQFF. The full variable domain, in which reference TRBV7-9 and TRBJ2-1 provide the parts outside the CDR3, is DTGVSQNPRHKITKRGQNVTFRCDPISEHNRLYWYRQTLGQGPEFLTYFQNEAQLEKSRLLSDRFSAERPKGSFSTLEIQRTEQGDSAMYLCASSLPGLGQFFGPGTRLTVL.

The chain is built from TRBV7-7 and TRBJ2-1, with D possibly TRBD2 on 5 matching bases. Germline V CDR1 and CDR2: SSHAT, FNYEAQ (reference sequence). The length of the CDR3 is 14 residues. In DNA form, the CDR3 reads TGTGCTAACCAGAAGCGGCGCACCGGGTGTGAGCAGTTCTTC. Its translation: CANQKRRTGCEQFF.

Written as DNA, the CDR3 is TGTGCCAGCAGCTCCTCCGGGACGGGGAACACTGAAGCTTTCTTT. This encodes CASSSSGTGNTEAFF. V and J are TRBV7-9 and TRBJ1-1; D is perhaps TRBD1 (5 bases). Per the germline V gene, CDR1 is SEHNR and CDR2 is FQNEAQ (reference sequence). Trimming left V 4 bases short and J 1 base short, with 13 bases between. This CDR3 region has 15 residues.

There are many counts of this clonotype. The chain combines TRBV7-2 with TRBJ2-3; 10 bases are a match to TRBD2. This CDR3 is 15 amino acids long. V lost 3 bases, J lost 6 bases, and 6 bases stayed unmatched. CDR1 is SGHTA and CDR2 is FQGNSA in the germline V gene. The CDR3: CASSFGSGRWDTQYF. Written as DNA, the CDR3 is TGTGCCAGCAGCTTTGGTAGCGGGAGGTGGGATACGCAGTATTTT. Full variable domain (outside the CDR3, taken from reference TRBV7-2 and TRBJ2-3): GAGVSQSPSNKVTEKGKDVELRCDPISGHTALYWYRQSLGQGLEFLIYFQGNSAPDKSGLPSDRFSAERTGGSVSTLTIQRTQQEDSAVYLCASSFGSGRWDTQYFGPGTRLTVL.

V gene TRBV15 combines with J gene TRBJ2-5; 7 nucleotides line up with TRBD2. The ends lost 3 bases at V and 5 bases at J; junction bases unmatched: 12. CDR1 and CDR2 (germline): LNHNV, YYDKDF (reference sequence). The CDR3 runs 16 residues. The CDR3 sequence is CATSSPLGREAETQYF. The DNA for the CDR3 is TGTGCCACCAGCAGTCCTCTGGGGAGGGAAGCGGAGACCCAGTACTTC.

The chain carries TRBV5-1 and TRBJ2-2; perhaps TRBD2 as D (5 bases). Germline V gene sequence: CDR1 SGHRS, CDR2 YFSETQ. The CDR3 runs 14 residues. V was pared by 4 bases and J by 2 bases, with 9 bases between. The CDR3 is CASSRTQNTGELFF. DNA of the CDR3: TGCGCCAGCAGCAGGACTCAAAACACCGGGGAGCTGTTTTTT.

This clonotype has a handful of counts. V and J are TRBV20-1 and TRBJ1-5; 10 bases are a match to TRBD1. CDR1 and CDR2 (germline): DFQATT, SNEGSKA (reference sequence). V gave up 3 bases and J gave up 6 bases; unmatched junction bases: 14. The CDR3 runs 17 residues. Written as DNA, the CDR3 is TGCAGTGCTAGGGGGCCGCGGGGACAGGGGTCTTCTCAGCCCCAGCATTTT. It yields the protein CSARGPRGQGSSQPQHF.

This clonotype was seen a few times. J is TRBJ1-5 and V is TRBV4-1; 9 bases are a match to TRBD1. The germline V gene encodes CDR1 MGHRA and CDR2 YSYEKL. V shed 1 base, J shed 0 bases, and the junction held 4 bases outside the gene matches. CDR3 length: 17 residues. CDR3 sequence reads: CASSQGDRAHSNQPQHF. In DNA form, the CDR3 reads TGCGCCAGCAGCCAAGGGGACAGGGCGCATAGCAATCAGCCCCAGCATTTT.

This clonotype was seen ten or more times. The chain couples TRBV18 to TRBJ2-2; 9 positions agree with TRBD1. The germline V gene encodes CDR1 KGHSH and CDR2 LQKENI. The CDR3 totals 15 residues. With 3 bases clipped from V and 3 bases from J, the junction kept 2 bases outside the gene matches. The CDR3 region is CASSPGQGYTGELFF. CDR3 nucleotides: TGTGCCAGCTCACCGGGACAGGGATACACCGGGGAGCTGTTTTTT.

The CDR3, as DNA: TGTGCCAGCAGGAAGAACCGGGACAGCGAAAAACTGTTTTTT. It specifies CASRKNRDSEKLFF. The V gene is TRBV12-3 or TRBV12-4, the J gene TRBJ1-4; TRBD1 aligns across 7 bases. The CDR3 totals 14 residues. Unmatched junction bases numbered 9, after V lost 6 bases and J lost 8 bases.

This clonotype came up many times. The junction departs from the called germline gene at one end, perhaps through a read error. The genes are TRBV4-3 and TRBJ2-3; TRBD2 aligns across 12 bases. CDR1 and CDR2 (germline): LGHNA, YSLEER. This CDR3 comprises 17 residues. The CDR3: CASSQGYLAGGRDTQYF. The CDR3 DNA reads as TGCGCCAGCAGTCAAGGGTACCTAGCGGGGGGGAGAGATACGCAGTATTTT.

This clonotype was counted at least ten times. The J gene is TRBJ2-2, the V gene TRBV12-3 or TRBV12-4; D remains ambiguous. This CDR3 is built from 12 residues. The germline V and J ends were trimmed by 6 bases and 5 bases, with 7 bases remaining between them. The CDR3 coding sequence is TGTGCCAGCAGCCGCGGAACCGGGGAGCTGTTTTTT. Its translation is CASSRGTGELFF.

This clonotype was seen ten or more times. The J gene is TRBJ1-1, the V gene TRBV14; D unclear. V was pared by 2 bases and J by 8 bases, with 9 bases between. The CDR3 has 12 amino acids. Germline CDR1 and CDR2: SGHDN and FVKESK. The CDR3, as DNA: TGTGCCAGCAGCCAAAACACGGCGGAAGCTTTCTTT. The encoded protein is CASSQNTAEAFF.

This clonotype has more than one count but fewer than ten. The rearrangement links TRBV20-1 to TRBJ2-3; TRBD2 is a possible D gene (6 bases). The CDR3 sequence is 14 residues long. V dropped 3 bases and J dropped 1 base, with 11 bases sitting between them. Germline CDR1 reads DFQATT; CDR2 reads SNEGSKA (reference sequence). The CDR3 loop reads CSARKGGGTDTQYF. The CDR3 nucleotides are TGCAGTGCTAGGAAGGGCGGGGGCACAGATACGCAGTATTTT.

The table lists this clonotype with many counts. This rearrangement joins TRBV5-5 to TRBJ2-7; D is uncertain. The ends were cut back, 1 base at V and 6 bases at J, with 8 bases in the middle. This CDR3 comprises 12 residues. The germline gives CDR1 SGHKS, CDR2 YYEKEE (reference sequence). The CDR3 sequence: CASSLFSTEQYF. CDR3 nucleotide sequence: TGTGCCAGCAGCTTGTTTTCCACCGAGCAGTACTTC.

There are a few counts of this clonotype. The chain has TRBV10-2 and TRBJ2-5; either TRBD1 or TRBD2 may supply D (5 bases each). The CDR3 loop spans 12 amino acids. Germline V CDR1 and CDR2: WSHSY, SAAADI. V was pared by 6 bases and J by 4 bases, with 9 bases between. The CDR3: CASRGPRETQYF. The CDR3 DNA follows: TGCGCCAGCAGGGGACCACGAGAGACCCAGTACTTC.